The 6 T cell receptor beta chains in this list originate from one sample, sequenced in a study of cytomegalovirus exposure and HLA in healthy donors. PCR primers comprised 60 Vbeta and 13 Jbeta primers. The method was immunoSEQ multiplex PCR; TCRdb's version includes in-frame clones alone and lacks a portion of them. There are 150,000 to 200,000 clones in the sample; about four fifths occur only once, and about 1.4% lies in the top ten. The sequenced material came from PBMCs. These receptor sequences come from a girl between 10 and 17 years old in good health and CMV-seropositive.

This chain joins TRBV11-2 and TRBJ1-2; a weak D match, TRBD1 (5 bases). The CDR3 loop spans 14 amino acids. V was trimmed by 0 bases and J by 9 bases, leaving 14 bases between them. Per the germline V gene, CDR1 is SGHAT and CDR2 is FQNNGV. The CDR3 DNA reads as TGTGCCAGCAGCTTAGAGGGGCAGGTCGAGAGCTACACCTTC. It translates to CASSLEGQVESYTF.

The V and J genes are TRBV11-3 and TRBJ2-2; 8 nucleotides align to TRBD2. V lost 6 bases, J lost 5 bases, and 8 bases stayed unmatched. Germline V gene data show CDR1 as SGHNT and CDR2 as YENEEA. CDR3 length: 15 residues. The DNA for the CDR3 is TGTGCCAGCAGACACGGGGGGGCCGATACCGGGGAGCTGTTTTTT. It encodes CASRHGGADTGELFF.

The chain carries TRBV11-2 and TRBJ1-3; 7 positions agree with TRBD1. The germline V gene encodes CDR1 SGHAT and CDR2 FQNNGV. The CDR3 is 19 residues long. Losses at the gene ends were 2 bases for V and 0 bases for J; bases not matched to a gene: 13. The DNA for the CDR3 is TGTGCCAGCAGCTTAAATTTTAGGCAGGGGGTCACCTCTGGAAACACCATATATTTT. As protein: CASSLNFRQGVTSGNTIYF.

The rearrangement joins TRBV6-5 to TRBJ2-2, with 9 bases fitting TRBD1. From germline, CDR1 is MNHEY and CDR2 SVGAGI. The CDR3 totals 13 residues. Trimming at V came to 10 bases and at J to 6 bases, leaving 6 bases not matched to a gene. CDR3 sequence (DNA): TGTGCCACTAACAGGGGGCTCGCCGGGGAGCTGTTTTTT. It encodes CATNRGLAGELFF.

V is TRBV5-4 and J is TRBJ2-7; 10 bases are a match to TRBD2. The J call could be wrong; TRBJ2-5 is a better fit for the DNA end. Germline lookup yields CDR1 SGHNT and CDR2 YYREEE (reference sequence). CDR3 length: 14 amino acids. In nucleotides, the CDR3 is TGTGCCAGCAGCTTGGCGGGACTAGCGGAGACCCAGTACTTC. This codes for CASSLAGLAETQYF.

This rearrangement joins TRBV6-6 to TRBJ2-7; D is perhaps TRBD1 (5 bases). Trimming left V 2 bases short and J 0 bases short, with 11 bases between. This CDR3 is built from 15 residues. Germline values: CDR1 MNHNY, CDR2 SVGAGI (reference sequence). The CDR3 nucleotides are TGTGCCAGCAGTTACCGGCAGGGCGTCTCCTACGAGCAGTACTTC. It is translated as CASSYRQGVSYEQYF.